These 10 T cell receptor beta chains originate from one sample sequenced in a study of blood T cell repertoires in COVID-19. Only in-frame clones appear in the TCRdb table, and some are missing; sequencing was by immunoSEQ multiplex PCR. The sample carries 150,000 to 200,000 clones, around nine tenths recorded once. Sequenced sample: peripheral blood. These receptors originate from a man in his 70s with acute or convalescent COVID-19.

The chain employs TRBV29-1 and TRBJ2-5; possibly TRBD2 for D (7 bases). The CDR3 is made up of 13 amino acids. Trimming removed 6 bases from V and 4 bases from J, with 15 bases in between. Germline V gives CDR1 SQVTM, CDR2 ANQGSEA. CDR3: CSVYGGARETQYF. The CDR3 DNA reads as TGCAGCGTCTATGGGGGGGCACGAGAGACCCAGTACTTC.

The chain carries TRBV28 and TRBJ2-1; D uncertain. Trimming removed 6 bases at V and 5 bases at J, with 14 bases between. The CDR3 extends over 14 amino acids. Germline V gives CDR1 MDHEN, CDR2 SYDVKM. The CDR3 sequence is CASRTPGANNEQFF. The DNA of the CDR3 is TGTGCCAGCAGGACGCCTGGAGCCAACAATGAGCAGTTCTTC.

This chain joins TRBV4-3 and TRBJ2-3, with D tentatively TRBD1 (6 bases). Germline-derived CDR1 and CDR2 are LGHNA and YSLEER. CDR3 length: 17 residues. V lost 2 bases, J lost 0 bases, and 15 bases lay in between. The CDR3 sequence: CASSQFLQGSSTDTQYF. For the CDR3, the DNA is TGCGCCAGCAGCCAATTTTTACAGGGCTCTAGCACAGATACGCAGTATTTT.

This clone was counted a single time. The genes are TRBV4-2 and TRBJ2-2; possible D gene TRBD2, 7 bases. Germline CDR1 is LGHNA and CDR2 is YNFKEQ. The CDR3 covers 16 residues. Trimming removed 4 bases at V and 4 bases at J, with 16 bases between. The DNA of the CDR3 is TGTGCCAGCAGCCTCTGGGGGGGGGCTCGCACCGGGGAGCTGTTTTTT. This codes for CASSLWGGARTGELFF.

V is TRBV11-2 and J is TRBJ2-1, with 9 bases fitting TRBD2. V lost 1 base and J lost 4; bases outside the gene matches: 5. Germline V gene lookup returns CDR1 SGHAT and CDR2 FQNNGV. The length of the CDR3 is 16 residues. The CDR3 coding sequence is TGTGCCAGCAGCTTAGGCTCTAGCGGGGCTTACAATGAGCAGTTCTTC. It is translated as CASSLGSSGAYNEQFF.

The chain is built from TRBV19 and TRBJ2-5; 13 bases are shared with TRBD2. CDR3 size: 15 residues. Looked up from germline, CDR1 is LNHDA and CDR2 is SQIVND (reference sequence). V lost 5 bases to trimming and J lost 5 bases; unmatched junction nucleotides: 5. As DNA, the CDR3 is TGTGCCAGTAGTCCAGGACTAGCGGGAGCTGAGACCCAGTACTTC. Amino acid sequence: CASSPGLAGAETQYF.

The CDR3 DNA reads as TGTGCCAGCAGCACTAGCCTCAGCACTGAAGCTTTCTTT. Amino acids: CASSTSLSTEAFF. The rearrangement links TRBV11-2 to TRBJ1-1; D is unresolved. CDR1 SGHAT and CDR2 FQNNGV come from the germline V gene. The CDR3 runs 13 residues. The V end lost 5 bases, the J end lost 4 bases, and 11 bases lay between the germline ends.

The chain joins TRBV5-1 to TRBJ2-2; TRBD2 might be the D (5 bases). Germline V gene lookup returns CDR1 SGHRS and CDR2 YFSETQ. V was trimmed by 1 base and J by 1 base, leaving 8 bases between them. The CDR3 extends over 15 amino acids. The CDR3 nucleotides read TGCGCCAGCAGCTTGAAACGGGGGAACACCGGGGAGCTGTTTTTT. The encoded protein is CASSLKRGNTGELFF. Full variable domain (rest looked up from reference TRBV5-1 and TRBJ2-2): KAGVTQTPRYLIKTRGQQVTLSCSPISGHRSVSWYQQTPGQGLQFLFEYFSETQRNKGNFPGRFSGRQFSNSRSEMNVSTLELGDSALYLCASSLKRGNTGELFFGEGSRLTVL.

The V and J genes are TRBV6-6 and TRBJ2-3, with 10 bases aligning to TRBD1. V trimming: 5 bases; J trimming: 4 bases; junction bases outside the gene matches: 6. CDR1 is MNHNY and CDR2 is SVGAGI in the germline V gene (reference sequence). The CDR3 covers 15 residues. CDR3: CASSPSGTGADTQYF. In DNA form, the CDR3 reads TGTGCCAGCAGTCCCTCCGGGACAGGGGCAGATACGCAGTATTTT.

The chain uses TRBV9 and TRBJ2-2, with 7 bases aligning to TRBD2. J lost 5 bases, V lost 7 bases, and 8 bases had no gene match. The CDR3 extends over 14 amino acids. Germline V gives CDR1 SGDLS, CDR2 YYNGEE. The CDR3 DNA reads as TGTGCCAGCGAGCGGGGCCTAAGGACCGGGGAGCTGTTTTTT. This codes for CASERGLRTGELFF.